One sample yielded the 24 T cell receptor beta chains listed below, sequenced in a study of shared clonotypes between healthy human individuals. Generated by immunoSEQ multiplex PCR, the TCRdb table keeps only in-frame clones and is missing some. The table shows roughly 640,000 clones, with about 96% occurring only once. Sample: naive CD4+ T cells sorted from blood. As for subset: CD45RA+ positively selected. The receptors come from a woman under 40 in good health.

The genes are TRBV27 and TRBJ2-7, with 10 bases identical to TRBD1. This CDR3 has 16 residues. Germline CDR1 and CDR2: MNHEY and SMNVEV (reference sequence). Trimming cost V 6 bases and J 6 bases; bases outside gene matches: 14. CDR3 in amino acids: CASSRQGASGFGEQYF. The CDR3 DNA reads as TGTGCCAGCAGCCGACAGGGGGCCTCTGGGTTTGGCGAGCAGTACTTC.

V gene TRBV19 combines with J gene TRBJ1-1; D ambiguous. Germline loops: CDR1 LNHDA, CDR2 SQIVND (reference sequence). The CDR3 totals 9 residues. Trimming cost V 6 bases and J 6 bases, with 2 bases left between them. Here the CDR3 reads CASSSEAFF. In nucleotides, the CDR3 is TGTGCCAGTAGCTCTGAAGCTTTCTTT.

J is TRBJ2-7 and V is TRBV28; D might be TRBD1 (5 bases). The CDR3 contains 14 residues. Trimming shortened V by 3 bases and J by 6 bases, and 15 bases separated the two germline ends. CDR1 is MDHEN, CDR2 SYDVKM, per germline. This CDR3 is CASSFDAGFAEQYF. The CDR3 nucleotides are TGTGCCAGCAGTTTCGATGCAGGGTTCGCCGAGCAGTACTTC.

This clone was recorded only once. The same CDR3 arises from other DNA sequences in this sample as well. This chain uses TRBV10-3 with TRBJ1-1, with a possible D match to TRBD1 (6 bases). Germline loops: CDR1 ENHRY, CDR2 SYGVKD. The ends were cut back, 8 bases at V and 3 bases at J, with 10 bases in the middle. The CDR3 has 12 amino acids. In DNA, the CDR3 is TGTGCCATCGGGGGGCGCGACACTGAAGCTTTCTTT. Translating it yields CAIGGRDTEAFF.

The chain links TRBV27 to TRBJ2-7; the D call may be TRBD1 or TRBD2 (5 bases each). The CDR3 contains 14 residues. The germline V gene encodes CDR1 MNHEY and CDR2 SMNVEV (reference sequence). The V and J ends lost 4 bases and 3 bases respectively, with 13 bases between them. Written as DNA, the CDR3 is TGTGCCAGCAGTTCCATGCGAGGGGTCTACGAGCAGTACTTC. Translated: CASSSMRGVYEQYF.

The gene calls are TRBV5-4 and TRBJ2-3; D might be TRBD1 (6 bases). Per the germline V gene, CDR1 is SGHNT and CDR2 is YYREEE (reference sequence). The CDR3 is 15 amino acids. With 2 bases removed from V and 1 base from J, the gap between germline ends came to 11 bases. The CDR3: CASSLASGGTDTQYF. As DNA, the CDR3 is TGTGCCAGCAGCTTAGCGTCAGGGGGCACAGATACGCAGTATTTT.

The chain links TRBV30 to TRBJ1-1, with D possibly TRBD1 on 5 matching bases. This CDR3 is 17 amino acids long. Trimming took 3 bases from V and 0 from J, leaving 20 bases between them. Per the germline V gene, CDR1 is GTSNPN and CDR2 is SVGIG (reference sequence). In DNA, the CDR3 is TGTGCCTGGAGGGGGAAAGGGGCGGGTTGGATGAACACTGAAGCTTTCTTT. Translation gives CAWRGKGAGWMNTEAFF. Looking up the rest from reference TRBV30 and TRBJ1-1 gives the full variable domain: SQTIHQWPATLVQPVGSPLSLECTVEGTSNPNLYWYRQAAGRGLQLLFYSVGIGQISSEVPQNLSASRPQDRQFILSSKKLLLSDSGFYLCAWRGKGAGWMNTEAFFGQGTRLTVV.

CDR3 protein: CASSLSVAGVSRTFF. Here the CDR3 DNA reads TGCGCCAGCAGCTTATCAGTAGCGGGAGTTTCTAGAACGTTCTTC. The V gene is TRBV5-1, the J gene TRBJ2-1, with 9 bases fitting TRBD2. V lost 2 bases to trimming and J lost 15 bases; unmatched junction nucleotides: 15. The CDR3 has 15 residues. From germline, CDR1 is SGHRS and CDR2 YFSETQ.

The V and J genes are TRBV27 and TRBJ1-6; TRBD1 aligns across 11 bases. Per the germline V gene, CDR1 is MNHEY and CDR2 is SMNVEV (reference sequence). The junction had 9 bases not matched to a gene; V was cut back by 4 bases and J by 4 bases. The CDR3 is made up of 18 amino acids. The CDR3 sequence: CASSSYLGQGAYNSPLHF. CDR3 in DNA: TGTGCCAGCAGTTCCTACCTCGGACAGGGGGCTTATAATTCACCCCTCCACTTT.

V and J are TRBV4-2 and TRBJ2-1; TRBD2 agrees at 11 bases. The CDR3 sequence is 15 residues long. The germline CDR1 and CDR2 sequences are LGHNA and YNFKEQ. With V trimmed by 6 bases and J by 5 bases, 6 bases remained unmatched. This chain's CDR3 is CASSPGTSGDNEQFF. CDR3 nucleotides: TGTGCCAGCAGTCCAGGGACTAGCGGCGACAATGAGCAGTTCTTC.

The chain links TRBV6-5 to TRBJ1-1; D unresolved. The length of the CDR3 is 13 residues. V was trimmed by 5 bases and J by 6 bases, leaving 13 bases between them. The V gene's germline CDR1 is MNHEY and CDR2 SVGAGI. The CDR3 spells CASSDINAPEAFF. The DNA for the CDR3 is TGTGCCAGCAGTGATATCAACGCCCCTGAAGCTTTCTTT.

This clone was observed a single time. The rearrangement uses TRBV5-4 and TRBJ2-2; 10 nucleotides agree with TRBD1. The germline gives CDR1 SGHNT, CDR2 YYREEE (reference sequence). The CDR3 runs to 16 residues. The J segment lost 1 base and the V segment lost 4 bases, leaving 4 bases of the junction unmatched. CDR3 sequence reads: CASSLDRGMNTGELFF. CDR3 nucleotide sequence: TGTGCCAGCAGCCTGGACAGGGGGATGAACACCGGGGAGCTGTTTTTT.

The V call is TRBV28, the J call TRBJ2-7; 8 positions agree with TRBD1. The CDR3 contains 16 residues. Germline CDR1 and CDR2: MDHEN and SYDVKM. The J segment lost 0 bases and the V segment lost 6 bases, leaving 10 bases of the junction unmatched. The CDR3 DNA follows: TGTGCCAGCAGCCCGACAGGGGCACTGAACTCCTACGAGCAGTACTTC. Protein: CASSPTGALNSYEQYF.

V is TRBV5-8 and J is TRBJ2-1, with D possibly matching TRBD2 (6 bases). The germline V gene has CDR1 SGHTS and CDR2 YDEGEE. V was shortened by 4 bases and J by 7 bases, with 12 bases between the two germline ends. This CDR3 comprises 13 residues. The CDR3 sequence is CASSRDWRNEQFF. The CDR3, as DNA: TGTGCCAGCAGCCGGGACTGGAGAAATGAGCAGTTCTTC.

This chain joins TRBV5-8 and TRBJ2-3; the match to TRBD2 covers 7 bases. J lost 1 base, V lost 0 bases, and 2 bases had no gene match. Germline CDR1 reads SGHTS; CDR2 reads YDEGEE. This CDR3 comprises 15 residues. The CDR3 DNA follows: TGTGCCAGCAGCTTGGCCAGCGGGGGCACAGATACGCAGTATTTT. This encodes CASSLASGGTDTQYF.

This chain links TRBV7-8 with TRBJ2-5, with TRBD1 identical over 9 bases. V was pared by 5 bases and J by 4 bases, with 2 bases of the junction left unmatched. The germline CDR1 and CDR2 sequences are SGHVS and FQNEAQ. This CDR3 region has 13 residues. CDR3 sequence reads: CASSRDRAETQYF. The CDR3 nucleotides read TGTGCCAGCAGCCGGGACAGGGCAGAGACCCAGTACTTC.

This chain links TRBV10-3 with TRBJ2-7; 7 bases fit TRBD1. With 3 bases clipped from V and 4 bases from J, the junction kept 6 bases outside the gene matches. The CDR3 length is 14 residues. Per the germline V gene, CDR1 is ENHRY and CDR2 is SYGVKD. CDR3 protein: CAISERTGSYEQYF. CDR3 in DNA: TGTGCCATCAGTGAACGGACAGGTAGTTACGAGCAGTACTTC.

This sequence joins TRBV23-1 and TRBJ2-7; D perhaps matches TRBD1 (6 bases). TRBV23-1 counts as an open reading frame of uncertain function. The CDR3 contains 15 residues. Trimming shortened V by 0 bases and J by 0 bases, and 9 bases separated the two germline ends. CDR3 protein: CASSQSSGDSYEQYF. The CDR3, as DNA: TGCGCCAGCAGTCAATCGTCAGGGGACTCCTACGAGCAGTACTTC.

This clone was seen once. An end of the junction does not agree with germline; a read error may underlie this. The genes are TRBV4-1 and TRBJ2-3; D is uncertain. The CDR3 runs to 14 residues. Germline CDR1 reads MGHRA; CDR2 reads YSYEKL. The CDR3 DNA follows: TGCGCCAGCAGCCAAGGAGATAGCAGAGATACGCAGTATTTT. Translating it yields CASSQGDSRDTQYF.

This clone was seen once. The chain recombines TRBV7-2 with TRBJ2-7, with D perhaps TRBD1 (5 bases). Germline V CDR1 and CDR2: SGHTA, FQGNSA. The length of the CDR3 is 14 residues. V dropped 4 bases and J dropped 7 bases, with 17 bases sitting between them. In nucleotides, the CDR3 is TGTGCCAGCAGCTCTTCGACAGTTGCTACGGAGCAGTACTTC. Its protein is CASSSSTVATEQYF.

CDR3 bases: TGTGCCAGCAATTCACAACAGGGTCGCGTTACTGAAGCTTTCTTT. Encoded protein: CASNSQQGRVTEAFF. This rearrangement joins TRBV27 to TRBJ1-1; the D gene is possibly TRBD1 (6 bases). The CDR3 sequence is 15 residues long. Trimming left V 7 bases short and J 5 bases short, with 20 bases between. Germline CDR1 MNHEY, CDR2 SMNVEV (reference sequence).

V gene TRBV13 combines with J gene TRBJ1-5; 8 bases are a match to TRBD1. The CDR3 is 16 residues long. V dropped 0 bases and J dropped 1; count of bases not matched to a gene: 2. The V gene's germline CDR1 is PRHDT and CDR2 FYEKMQ (reference sequence). CDR3 bases: TGTGCCAGCAGCTTAGGGGGACAGGCGAGCAATCAGCCCCAGCATTTT. Translation gives CASSLGGQASNQPQHF.

This clone has a single count. This sequence joins TRBV9 and TRBJ2-2; 8 nucleotides align to TRBD2. This CDR3 has 15 amino acids. The V and J ends lost 0 bases and 7 bases, in that order; junction bases with no gene match: 5. Germline lookup yields CDR1 SGDLS and CDR2 YYNGEE. This chain's CDR3 is CASSVAGRAVGELFF. The CDR3 DNA reads TGTGCCAGCAGCGTAGCCGGGAGGGCCGTCGGGGAGCTGTTTTTT.

The chain is built from TRBV10-3 and TRBJ2-1; D is perhaps TRBD1 (6 bases). The CDR3 is 14 amino acids. V gave up 10 bases and J gave up 3 bases, with 16 bases separating them. Germline V gene lookup returns CDR1 ENHRY and CDR2 SYGVKD. The CDR3 coding sequence is TGTGCCACCAGGGGAACTCGGGGCTACAATGAGCAGTTCTTC. Residues: CATRGTRGYNEQFF.